The 27 T cell receptor beta chains given below trace back to one sample, sequenced in a study of blood T cell repertoires in COVID-19. Repertoires were generated with immunoSEQ multiplex PCR, while TCRdb's copy carries only in-frame clones and drops some. Among 55,000 to 70,000 clones, over 70% were seen once, and the ten largest hold approximately 4.9%. Sequencing was done on a sample of peripheral blood. These receptor sequences come from a human donor in a cohort sampled during active COVID-19.

The chain is built from TRBV19 and TRBJ1-1; D gene uncertain. The CDR3 loop spans 13 amino acids. With 8 bases removed from V and 4 bases from J, the gap between germline ends came to 14 bases. CDR1 and CDR2 from the germline V gene are LNHDA and SQIVND (reference sequence). The CDR3 loop is CASCLAAGTEAFF. The CDR3 bases are TGTGCCAGTTGCTTGGCCGCGGGCACTGAAGCTTTCTTT.

This clone came up a few times. The rearrangement uses TRBV6-5 and TRBJ1-1, with D uncertain. Trimming shortened V by 6 bases and J by 2 bases, and 10 bases separated the two germline ends. Germline V lookup: CDR1 MNHEY, CDR2 SVGAGI. The CDR3 is 13 residues long. The CDR3 loop reads CASSLGRNTEAFF. The CDR3 region has the DNA TGTGCCAGCAGCCTCGGTCGAAACACTGAAGCTTTCTTT.

This chain links TRBV5-4 with TRBJ2-7, with D tentatively TRBD2 (7 bases). Germline CDR1 and CDR2: SGHNT and YYREEE (reference sequence). The length of the CDR3 is 16 residues. V lost 0 bases and J 2 bases, leaving 15 bases between the germline ends. The CDR3 DNA is TGTGCCAGCAGCTTGGGGGGGGGCGCGAAGGCCTACGAGCAGTACTTC. It specifies CASSLGGGAKAYEQYF.

This clone was picked up one time. V and J are TRBV29-1 and TRBJ2-1; D is perhaps TRBD2 (6 bases). V dropped 6 bases and J dropped 9 bases, with 15 bases sitting between them. This CDR3 has 12 residues. Germline CDR1 is SQVTM and CDR2 is ANQGSEA. Here the CDR3 DNA reads TGCAGCGTCATACTAGCTCGGGGTGAGCAGTTCTTC. This codes for CSVILARGEQFF.

On this clone itself: At one end, the junction sequence differs from germline, possibly due to a read error. This rearrangement joins TRBV18 to TRBJ1-3; D unresolved. Per germline, CDR1 KGHSH and CDR2 LQKENI. This CDR3 is built from 13 residues. The CDR3: CASTSTRSRDVHF. CDR3 sequence (DNA): TGTGCCAGCACCTCTACCCGGTCACGGGATGTACATTTT.

This rearrangement joins TRBV30 to TRBJ2-6; D remains unclear. Germline CDR1 is GTSNPN and CDR2 is SVGIG (reference sequence). The CDR3 spans 15 residues. Between the trimmed V and J ends, which lost 3 bases and 2 bases, there was a span of 11 bases. CDR3 region: CAWSLQIPGANVLTF. The CDR3 region has the DNA TGTGCCTGGAGCCTACAGATCCCTGGGGCCAACGTCCTGACTTTC.

This chain uses TRBV28 with TRBJ2-7, with TRBD1 as a possible D gene (6 bases). This CDR3 region has 14 residues. Germline V gives CDR1 MDHEN, CDR2 SYDVKM. Trimming removed 1 base at V and 7 bases at J, with 14 bases between. DNA for the CDR3: TGTGCCAGCAGTTTATCAGGGGCGCAGAGGGAGCAGTACTTC. Amino acids: CASSLSGAQREQYF.

The rearrangement joins TRBV28 to TRBJ2-7, with no clear D. The CDR3 length is 11 residues. Germline V gene lookup returns CDR1 MDHEN and CDR2 SYDVKM. Between the trimmed V and J ends, which lost 1 base and 6 bases, there was a span of 4 bases. The CDR3 sequence: CASSLFREQYF. The CDR3 DNA is TGTGCCAGCAGTTTATTTCGCGAGCAGTACTTC.

The chain is built from TRBV4-1 and TRBJ2-7; 13 bases fit TRBD2. The junction had 2 bases not matched to a gene; V was cut back by 4 bases and J by 5 bases. The CDR3 contains 14 residues. CDR1 and CDR2 (germline): MGHRA, YSYEKL. The CDR3 here is CASSPGLAGDEQYF. The CDR3 DNA reads as TGCGCCAGCAGCCCAGGACTAGCGGGAGACGAGCAGTACTTC.

This chain connects TRBV5-4 to TRBJ2-7; 10 positions agree with TRBD2. The CDR3 totals 15 residues. Per the germline V gene, CDR1 is SGHNT and CDR2 is YYREEE (reference sequence). Losses at the gene ends were 4 bases for V and 5 bases for J; bases not matched to a gene: 9. CDR3 nucleotides: TGTGCCAGCAGCCACCTAGCGGGAGATTCCCACGAGCAGTACTTC. Its translation: CASSHLAGDSHEQYF.

This clone was seen only once. Here the CDR3 DNA reads TGTGCCAGCAGCTCCCCGGGACAGGGGGCACGCTCCCCCTACAATGAGCAGTTCTTC. It encodes CASSSPGQGARSPYNEQFF. V gene TRBV7-9 combines with J gene TRBJ2-1; 12 bases map to TRBD1. Germline values: CDR1 SEHNR, CDR2 FQNEAQ (reference sequence). This CDR3 has 19 amino acids. V trimming: 4 bases; J trimming: 2 bases; junction bases outside the gene matches: 12.

V and J are TRBV7-8 and TRBJ2-7; TRBD2 matches at 10 bases. In germline, CDR1 is SGHVS, CDR2 FQNEAQ. CDR3 length equals 14 residues. V lost 6 bases to trimming and J lost 4 bases; unmatched junction nucleotides: 6. CDR3 DNA sequence: TGTGCCAGCAGTTCCCTAGCGGGGGTGTACGAGCAGTACTTC. Protein product: CASSSLAGVYEQYF.

The chain couples TRBV7-9 to TRBJ2-7; 11 bases map to TRBD2. Germline V lookup: CDR1 SEHNR, CDR2 FQNEAQ (reference sequence). With V trimmed by 2 bases and J by 4 bases, 7 bases remained unmatched. The CDR3 extends over 16 amino acids. CDR3 residues: CASSLLAGGREYEQYF. CDR3 DNA sequence: TGTGCCAGCAGCTTACTAGCGGGGGGACGAGAATACGAGCAGTACTTC.

The CDR3 here is CASRVGLAGKRSSYNEQFF. The CDR3 nucleotides are TGTGCCAGCAGGGTGGGACTAGCGGGGAAAAGGAGCTCCTACAATGAGCAGTTCTTC. The chain links TRBV2 to TRBJ2-1, with 13 bases identical to TRBD2. The J segment lost 0 bases and the V segment lost 6 bases, leaving 11 bases of the junction unmatched. The CDR3 sequence is 19 residues long. Per germline, CDR1 SNHLY and CDR2 FYNNEI.

As to this clone: One end of the junction varies from germline; a read error may be responsible. The chain has TRBV7-7 and TRBJ2-6; 9 bases agree with TRBD1. This CDR3 has 15 residues. Per germline, CDR1 SSHAT and CDR2 FNYEAQ (reference sequence). The DNA for the CDR3 is TGTGCTAGCAGCTCGGGACAGGGTGGGGCCAACGTCCTGACTTTC. It is translated as CASSSGQGGANVLTF.

The chain recombines TRBV4-2 with TRBJ1-2, with D perhaps TRBD1 (6 bases). Trimming removed 4 bases from V and 2 bases from J, with 11 bases in between. CDR1 is LGHNA, CDR2 YNFKEQ, per germline. The CDR3 is made up of 14 amino acids. CDR3 protein: CASSRGQLNYGYTF. DNA of the CDR3: TGTGCCAGCAGCCGCGGACAGCTAAACTATGGCTACACCTTC.

The rearrangement uses TRBV7-3 and TRBJ2-5; D perhaps matches TRBD1 (5 bases). Between the trimmed V and J ends, which lost 5 bases and 5 bases, there was a span of 12 bases. The CDR3 has 13 amino acids. Per the germline V gene, CDR1 is SGHTA and CDR2 is FQGTGA. CDR3 protein: CASSLGLWETQYF. The CDR3 DNA is TGTGCCAGCAGCCTGGGGCTGTGGGAGACCCAGTACTTC.

This clone was counted a single time. This rearrangement joins TRBV27 to TRBJ2-7; 8 positions match TRBD2. The ends lost 5 bases at V and 3 bases at J; junction bases unmatched: 3. This CDR3 is built from 13 residues. The germline V gene encodes CDR1 MNHEY and CDR2 SMNVEV (reference sequence). The DNA for the CDR3 is TGTGCCAGCAGTCTCAGCGGGAGCTACGAGCAGTACTTC. Protein product: CASSLSGSYEQYF.

V usage is TRBV7-8 and J usage is TRBJ1-2; 7 bases are shared with TRBD1. This CDR3 has 14 amino acids. Germline V lookup: CDR1 SGHVS, CDR2 FQNEAQ. The V and J ends lost 1 base and 8 bases, in that order; junction bases with no gene match: 7. Here the CDR3 DNA reads TGTGCCAGCAGCTTAGGCAGGGGGTCTTTAGGCTACACCTTC. Translation gives CASSLGRGSLGYTF.

The chain joins TRBV6-5 to TRBJ2-7, with D unresolved. The V end was cut by 6 bases, the J end by 2 bases, with 5 bases between. Per germline, CDR1 MNHEY and CDR2 SVGAGI. This CDR3 comprises 11 residues. The CDR3 region is CASRQAYEQYF. In DNA form, the CDR3 reads TGTGCCAGCAGGCAGGCCTACGAGCAGTACTTC.

The gene calls are TRBV20-1 and TRBJ2-7, with 7 bases matching TRBD1. With V trimmed by 3 bases and J by 2 bases, 13 bases remained unmatched. Germline V gene data show CDR1 as DFQATT and CDR2 as SNEGSKA (reference sequence). This CDR3 comprises 16 residues. CDR3 DNA: TGCAGTGCTAGTGAACTACCGGACAGGCCTACCTACGAGCAGTACTTC. Translation gives CSASELPDRPTYEQYF.

The chain employs TRBV7-2 and TRBJ2-5, with D perhaps TRBD1 (6 bases). This CDR3 region has 16 residues. Germline CDR1 and CDR2: SGHTA and FQGNSA. Trimming stripped 5 bases from V and 0 bases from J, with 16 bases between. This CDR3 is CASSPKTGSYQETQYF. For the CDR3, the DNA is TGTGCCAGCAGCCCGAAGACAGGCTCATACCAAGAGACCCAGTACTTC. Complete variable domain (other parts from reference TRBV7-2 and TRBJ2-5): GAGVSQSPSNKVTEKGKDVELRCDPISGHTALYWYRQSLGQGLEFLIYFQGNSAPDKSGLPSDRFSAERTGGSVSTLTIQRTQQEDSAVYLCASSPKTGSYQETQYFGPGTRLLVL.

This rearrangement joins TRBV19 to TRBJ2-5; 10 positions agree with TRBD1. Germline V lookup: CDR1 LNHDA, CDR2 SQIVND (reference sequence). The CDR3 loop spans 16 amino acids. The ends lost 4 bases at V and 5 bases at J; junction bases unmatched: 10. As DNA, the CDR3 is TGTGCCAGTAGTACCGGGACAGGGGATCCACGGGAGACCCAGTACTTC. This encodes CASSTGTGDPRETQYF.

The V call is TRBV4-3, the J call TRBJ2-7; D is perhaps TRBD1 (5 bases). The CDR3 contains 13 residues. V was shortened by 4 bases and J by 6 bases, with 13 bases between the two germline ends. The germline V gene has CDR1 LGHNA and CDR2 YSLEER. The CDR3, as DNA: TGCGCCAGCAGCCCCAGAAGGGGTCTCGAGCAGTACTTC. Protein product: CASSPRRGLEQYF.

This clone has just a few counts. This sequence joins TRBV6-6 and TRBJ1-5, with a weak D call TRBD1 (6 bases). The CDR3 contains 17 residues. Germline V gene lookup returns CDR1 MNHNY and CDR2 SVGAGI (reference sequence). Trimming took 5 bases from V and 0 from J, leaving 17 bases between them. The CDR3 sequence is CASSLFLTGYSNQPQHF. DNA for the CDR3: TGTGCCAGCAGTCTGTTCTTGACAGGATATAGCAATCAGCCCCAGCATTTT.

The chain couples TRBV4-1 to TRBJ2-7; D is unclear. Germline V lookup: CDR1 MGHRA, CDR2 YSYEKL. Trimming pared 1 base from V and 0 bases from J, leaving 10 bases between. The CDR3 length is 15 residues. The CDR3 region is CASSQGPTNSYEQYF. The CDR3 DNA follows: TGCGCCAGCAGCCAAGGACCTACTAACTCCTACGAGCAGTACTTC.

The chain is built from TRBV2 and TRBJ2-4; TRBD1 aligns across 7 bases. The CDR3 loop spans 16 amino acids. V gave up 4 bases and J gave up 0 bases; unmatched junction bases: 6. The V gene's germline CDR1 is SNHLY and CDR2 FYNNEI. The CDR3 protein is CASSADRVGAKNIQYF. CDR3 sequence (DNA): TGTGCCAGCAGTGCTGACAGGGTTGGAGCCAAAAACATTCAGTACTTC.